These T cell receptor beta chains were read from a single sample in a study of CD8 T cells in Susac syndrome. One entry per CDR3 protein results from TCRdb running MiXCR on the immunoSEQ multiplex PCR reads. The repertoire includes fewer than 250,000 distinct CDR3 sequences, 80% to 95% of them detected once, and approximately 0.13% sits in the top ten. Sequencing was done on a sample of CD8+ T cells from PBMCs. The receptors here all came from a human donor with multiple sclerosis. The CDR3 runs from the conserved cysteine through the conserved F or W. A D gene is named only where the DNA matches it firmly. Clone size, where shown, is once, few, many, or a class for clones that have expanded.

TRBD1	TRBV7-9	TRBJ1-1	-	TGTGCCAGCAGCTTAGGGACAGGGTGGGCTTTCTTT	CASSLGTGWAFF
-	TRBV6-2/TRBV6-3	TRBJ2-5	once	TGTGCCAGCAGTACCCTCGAGGAGACCCAGTACTTC	CASSTLEETQYF
TRBD1	TRBV27	TRBJ2-6	-	TGTGCCAGCAGCTTGACCGGGACAGCACGCTCTGGGGCCAACGTCCTGACTTTC	CASSLTGTARSGANVLTF
-	TRBV11-1	TRBJ2-1	-	TGTGCCAGCAGCTTTCCAGGCTCCTACTCCTACAATGAGCAGTTCTTC	CASSFPGSYSYNEQFF
-	TRBV15	TRBJ2-2	-	TGTGCCACCAGCACCTGGTCGAACACCGGGGAGCTGTTTTTT	CATSTWSNTGELFF
TRBD2	TRBV30	TRBJ2-1	-	TGTGCCTGGAGTGTACCTAGCGGGGGGTTGAGCTCCTACAATGAGCAGTTCTTC	CAWSVPSGGLSSYNEQFF
-	TRBV14	TRBJ2-7	-	TGTGCCAGCAGCTCCCTATCGGGAGACGAGCAGTACTTC	CASSSLSGDEQYF
-	TRBV6-1	TRBJ1-4	-	TGTGCCAGCAGTGATACCGGGACTAGAAATGAAAAACTGTTTTTT	CASSDTGTRNEKLFF
TRBD1	TRBV5-1	TRBJ1-2	-	TGCGCCAGCAGCTTCACGGACAGGGGTTCGGAGGGCTACACCTTC	CASSFTDRGSEGYTF
TRBD2	TRBV4-1	TRBJ2-7	-	TGCGCCAGCAGCCAATTGGGACTAGCGGGAGACCCCTACGAGCAGTACTTC	CASSQLGLAGDPYEQYF
-	TRBV19	TRBJ1-1	-	TGTGCCAGTAGTATCCCCCGTAGGCAGGGGGAAGCTTTCTTT	CASSIPRRQGEAFF
-	TRBV27	TRBJ2-7	-	TGTGCCAGCAGTTTATCCTCGGCAGGGATGAGTCTCTACGAGCAGTACTTC	CASSLSSAGMSLYEQYF
TRBD2	TRBV3-1	TRBJ2-3	-	TGTGCCAGCAGCCATAGCGGGAGGGTCACAGATACGCAGTATTTT	CASSHSGRVTDTQYF
-	TRBV7-6	TRBJ1-1	-	TGTGCCAGCAGCTTAGCCGGCCTCTCGGGAAACACTGAAGCTTTCTTT	CASSLAGLSGNTEAFF
-	TRBV29-1	TRBJ2-1	-	TGCAGCGTTGAGGTCAGCTCCTACAATGAGCAGTTCTTC	CSVEVSSYNEQFF
TRBD1	TRBV7-9	TRBJ2-1	-	TGTGCCAGCAAAGCCGGGACAGGGGGTTACAATGAGCAGTTCTTC	CASKAGTGGYNEQFF
TRBD1	TRBV27	TRBJ2-1	-	TGTGCCAGCAGTTTACAGGGGGCATATGAGCAGTTCTTC	CASSLQGAYEQFF
-	TRBV15	TRBJ2-5	-	TGTGCCACCAGCAGAGTTGCGGGGGCAGGAGAGACCCAGTACTTC	CATSRVAGAGETQYF
-	TRBV15	TRBJ1-4	-	TGTGCCACCAGCAGAGATCGTGCCGGGGGGGAAAAACTGTTTTTT	CATSRDRAGGEKLFF
-	TRBV20-1	TRBJ1-1	-	TGCAGTGCTAGAGTCTATGCCAATAACAGAGAGGAGGGCAACACTGAAGCTTTCTTT	CSARVYANNREEGNTEAFF
-	TRBV3-1	TRBJ2-7	-	TGTGCCAGCAGCCAAGCACGCGATCCAGGACCCCCTGGCGAGCAGTACTTC	CASSQARDPGPPGEQYF
-	TRBV10-3	TRBJ2-3	-	TGTGCCATCAGCGGCGTTGGGGGGGCCAGCACAGATACGCAGTATTTT	CAISGVGGASTDTQYF
-	TRBV6-5	TRBJ1-1	-	TGTGCCAGCAGTTCCGGACCCTTTTTCTTTCACACTGAAGCTTTCTTT	CASSSGPFFFHTEAFF
-	TRBV11-2	TRBJ1-1	-	TGTGCCAGCAGCTTAGTAACCGGTTACACTGAAGCTTTCTTT	CASSLVTGYTEAFF
-	TRBV19	TRBJ2-7	-	TGTGCCAGTAGTAGTGGCGGAACCCCCCACGAGCAGTACTTC	CASSSGGTPHEQYF
TRBD1	TRBV5-4	TRBJ2-7	-	TGTGCCAGCAGCTTGACAGGGGACGAGCAGTACTTC	CASSLTGDEQYF
-	TRBV5-6	TRBJ2-7	-	TGTGCCAGCAGCGTCGGACGAGCGACCTACGAGCAGTACTTC	CASSVGRATYEQYF
TRBD2	TRBV7-9	TRBJ2-7	-	TGTGCCAGCAGCTTAGAGGCGGGAGCAGGTCTGTACGAGCAGTACTTC	CASSLEAGAGLYEQYF
TRBD1	TRBV6-5	TRBJ1-1	-	TGTGCCAGCAGTTACCCGACAGGGGGCGGTGGGAACACTGAAGCTTTCTTT	CASSYPTGGGGNTEAFF
TRBD1	TRBV9	TRBJ1-2	once	TGTGCCAGCAGCGGATATCTTGACAGGGGAGGCTATGGCTACACCTTC	CASSGYLDRGGYGYTF